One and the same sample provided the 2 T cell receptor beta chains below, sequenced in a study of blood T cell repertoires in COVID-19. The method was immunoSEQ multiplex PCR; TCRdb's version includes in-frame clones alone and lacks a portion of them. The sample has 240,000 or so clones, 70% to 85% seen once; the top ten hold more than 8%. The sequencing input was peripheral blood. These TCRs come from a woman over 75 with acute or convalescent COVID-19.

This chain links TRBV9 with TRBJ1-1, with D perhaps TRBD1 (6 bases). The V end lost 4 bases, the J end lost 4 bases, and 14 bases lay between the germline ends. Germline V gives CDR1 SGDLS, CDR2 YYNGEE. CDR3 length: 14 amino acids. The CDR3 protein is CASSPRTASTEAFF. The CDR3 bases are TGTGCCAGCAGCCCTCGGACAGCGAGCACTGAAGCTTTCTTT.

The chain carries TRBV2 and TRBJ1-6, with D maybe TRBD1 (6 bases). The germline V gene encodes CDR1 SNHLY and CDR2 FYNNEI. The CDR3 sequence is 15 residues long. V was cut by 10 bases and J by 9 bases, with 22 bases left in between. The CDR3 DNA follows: TGTGCCATTCGACTACAGGCAGGGGAGGGTTCACCCCTCCACTTT. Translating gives CAIRLQAGEGSPLHF.